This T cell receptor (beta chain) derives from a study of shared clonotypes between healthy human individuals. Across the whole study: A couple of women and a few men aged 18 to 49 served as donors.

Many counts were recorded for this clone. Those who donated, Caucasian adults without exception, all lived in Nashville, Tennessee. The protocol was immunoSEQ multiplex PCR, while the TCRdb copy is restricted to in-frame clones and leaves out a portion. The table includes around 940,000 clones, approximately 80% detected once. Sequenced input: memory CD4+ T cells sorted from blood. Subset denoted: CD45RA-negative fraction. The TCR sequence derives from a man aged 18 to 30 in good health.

CDR3 region: CASSALSGPGQTGELFF. The CDR3 nucleotides are TGTGCCAGCAGCGCCCTCTCGGGGCCGGGGCAAACCGGGGAGCTGTTTTTT. This chain joins TRBV5-6 and TRBJ2-2; D may be TRBD1 or TRBD2 (5 bases each). The CDR3 spans 17 residues. The V end lost 4 bases, the J end lost 5 bases, and 21 bases lay between the germline ends. Germline V gives CDR1 SGHDT, CDR2 YYEEEE.